These T cell receptor beta chains were read from a single sample in a study of shared clonotypes between healthy human individuals. Using immunoSEQ multiplex PCR, the repertoire was profiled, and TCRdb retains in-frame clones only, with some absent. The sample lists about 2 million clones; around 96% were seen once. Source material: naive CD8+ T cells sorted from blood. The receptors were sampled from a man between 18 and 29 years old in good health. Both conserved end residues are trimmed from each CDR3.

TRBV28,ASSLAGVINQPQH
TRBV6-5,ASSYGGETQY
TRBV6-6,ASLAPGSGNTIY
TRBV28,ASSPGLNQPQH
TRBV5-4,ASSLEDNEKLF
TRBV5-8,ASSLAARLDNTGELF
TRBV7-9,ATSREVYNEQF
TRBV13,ASSPRGLRGVDTEAF
TRBV4-1,ASSQTGATNEKLF
TRBV19,ASSIGSGIGETQY
TRBV7-9,ASSPNYEQF
TRBV4-3,ASSQEWTGDYEQY
TRBV21-1,ASNRLAQNPYEQY
TRBV28,ASTGTGGTYGYT
TRBV6-5,ASFPTASPSYEQY
TRBV13,ASTPSLGGTGELF
TRBV11-2,ASSLSTGIYSGNTIY
TRBV5-4,ASSLFMSSSGSYEQY
TRBV6-5,ASSPGGTGELF
TRBV30,AWSLGTGIVFPF
TRBV15,ATSPTVGGYGYT
TRBV6-1,ASSDDLYYDGQY
TRBV30,AWSSLGTLEMNT
TRBV10-3,AISDPPSGGSQETQY
TRBV7-8,ASSGRTGGLTYEQY
TRBV30,AWTRRETGELF
TRBV4-1,ASSQERTSGRAGGDTQY
TRBV27,ASSLSISEGMEAF
TRBV6-5,ASGDLGYEQY
TRBV18,ASSLRSPEQNTEAF
TRBV7-2,ASTSVQPIYGYT
TRBV6-6,ASRPGTGGKSEAF
TRBV5-4,ASSEGYSPLH
TRBV10-1,ASSDARGKETYEQY
TRBV6-5,ASSYSSTEAF
TRBV9,ASTHWGTGDSGELF
TRBV2,ASRLRGGDEQF
TRBV5-6,ASSWSSAGAVPLH
TRBV30,AWSAGTGGKLF
TRBV9,ASSVPGTGEDNEQF
TRBV6-5,ASSYSLSKGNEQF
TRBV2,ASSEAQWGEGFSYEQY
TRBV7-3,ASSSGVEGNEQF
TRBV21-1,ASSKEPSGAETQY
TRBV4-2,ASSPRTGDIFTIYSPLH
TRBV5-4,ASSWGHPAYEQY
TRBV27,ASSFGQGGVDGYT
TRBV27,ASGFGGALYEQY
TRBV29-1,SAIAGVTYNEQF
TRBV28,ASSVYRGSNQPQH
TRBV27,ASRVWTSGTDTQY
TRBV5-5,ASSLLQGAVSYEQY